This TCR beta chain was sequenced during a study of blood T cell repertoires in COVID-19. The CDR3 consists of 16 residues. V was pared by 10 bases and J by 1 base, with 22 bases between. The germline CDR1 and CDR2 sequences are WNHNN and SYGVQD (reference sequence). The assay was immunoSEQ multiplex PCR, and TCRdb's table has in-frame clones only and misses some. The repertoire has 55,000 to 70,000 clones, 70% to 90% of them found once; the top ten carry 3.4%. Sequencing was done on a sample of peripheral blood. The gene calls are TRBV10-1 and TRBJ1-1; weak D call: TRBD1 (6 bases). This TCR was sampled from a woman aged 45-65 years with COVID-19, enrolled during active disease. The CDR3 DNA is TGCGCCACCATCTGGGGGCGGGTCGCACCGAACACTGAAGCTTTCTTT. This codes for CATIWGRVAPNTEAFF.